Included here is one T cell receptor beta chain sequence, with context. Its antigen is undetermined. The sample belongs to a study of cytomegalovirus exposure and HLA in healthy donors. Study-level background: Within an early data release were roughly 90 million unique TCRs drawn from HLA-typed donors. General observations from the study: Most subjects had HLA-A and HLA-B alleles reportedly predicted accurately by TCR beta sequences. TCR beta sequences numbering about 17,000 were associated with HLA alleles at 0.05 false discovery rate in a later analysis. The study recorded some 160 TCR beta chains that were cytomegalovirus-associated.

Losses at the gene ends were 3 bases for V and 3 bases for J; bases not matched to a gene: 6. CDR1 and CDR2 (germline): SQVTM, ANQGSEA. There are 14 residues in the CDR3. The PCR ran on 60 Vbeta and 13 Jbeta primers. Repertoires were generated with immunoSEQ multiplex PCR, while TCRdb's copy carries only in-frame clones and drops some. The sample has under 150,000 clones, over 70% seen once; the top ten hold around 1.9%. Specimen: PBMCs. J is TRBJ2-7 and V is TRBV29-1; 9 nucleotides agree with TRBD1. The clonotype comes from a woman in her 40s in good health and CMV-seronegative. CDR3 residues: CSVDLGQGYYEQYF. The DNA of the CDR3 is TGCAGCGTTGATTTGGGACAGGGTTACTACGAGCAGTACTTC.